This T cell receptor beta chain was found in a study of T-cell memory formation after mild COVID-19. Points on this clonotype: Its antigen is currently unknown.

The authors produced TCR alpha and TCR beta cDNA libraries with sample barcodes and UMIs by 5'RACE using constant-segment primers. TCRdb fed the 5' RACE reads into MiXCR, producing one record per CDR3 protein. Of just over 350,000 distinct CDR3 sequences listed, roughly 14% are singletons. Regarding the study as a whole: Those CD4+ clones that contracted were mainly in CM and EM (CD8+ ones in EMRA).

Trimming at V came to 3 bases and at J to 1 base, leaving 1 base not matched to a gene. The V gene's germline CDR1 is DFQATT and CDR2 SNEGSKA (reference sequence). CDR3 length: 14 residues. The genes are TRBV20-1 and TRBJ2-2; 8 nucleotides line up with TRBD1. The sequence was collected from a man aged 18 to 30 who had mild COVID-19 (a few samples of this study predate the infection). Cell type and time point are not known. Input material: PBMCs or a T cell subset sorted from them (not recorded which). The CDR3 is CSASTGGNTGELFF. As DNA, the CDR3 is TGCAGTGCTAGCACAGGGGGGAACACCGGGGAGCTGTTTTTT.